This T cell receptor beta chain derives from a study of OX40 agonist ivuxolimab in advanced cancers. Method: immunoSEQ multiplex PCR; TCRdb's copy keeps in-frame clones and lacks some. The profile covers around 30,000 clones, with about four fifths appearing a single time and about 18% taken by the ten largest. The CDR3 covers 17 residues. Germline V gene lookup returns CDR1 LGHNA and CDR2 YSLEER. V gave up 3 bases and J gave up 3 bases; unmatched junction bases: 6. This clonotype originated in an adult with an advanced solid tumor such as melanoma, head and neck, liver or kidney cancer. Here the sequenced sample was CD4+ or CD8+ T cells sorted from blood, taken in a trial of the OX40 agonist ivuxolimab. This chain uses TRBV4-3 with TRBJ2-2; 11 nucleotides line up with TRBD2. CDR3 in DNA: TGCGCCAGCAGCCATCTTAGCGGGAGGGCCTACACCGGGGAGCTGTTTTTT. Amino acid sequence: CASSHLSGRAYTGELFF.